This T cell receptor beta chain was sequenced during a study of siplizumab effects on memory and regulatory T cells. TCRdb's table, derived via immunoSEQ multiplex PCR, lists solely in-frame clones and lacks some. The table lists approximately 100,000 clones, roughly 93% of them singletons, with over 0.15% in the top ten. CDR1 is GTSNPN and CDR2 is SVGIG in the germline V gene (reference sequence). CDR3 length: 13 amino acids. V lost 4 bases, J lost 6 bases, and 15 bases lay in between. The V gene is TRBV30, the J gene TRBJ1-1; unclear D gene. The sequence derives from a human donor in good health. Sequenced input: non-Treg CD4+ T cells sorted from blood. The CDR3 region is CAWTPDSNSEAFF. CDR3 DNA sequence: TGTGCCTGGACGCCGGACTCAAACTCTGAAGCTTTCTTT.